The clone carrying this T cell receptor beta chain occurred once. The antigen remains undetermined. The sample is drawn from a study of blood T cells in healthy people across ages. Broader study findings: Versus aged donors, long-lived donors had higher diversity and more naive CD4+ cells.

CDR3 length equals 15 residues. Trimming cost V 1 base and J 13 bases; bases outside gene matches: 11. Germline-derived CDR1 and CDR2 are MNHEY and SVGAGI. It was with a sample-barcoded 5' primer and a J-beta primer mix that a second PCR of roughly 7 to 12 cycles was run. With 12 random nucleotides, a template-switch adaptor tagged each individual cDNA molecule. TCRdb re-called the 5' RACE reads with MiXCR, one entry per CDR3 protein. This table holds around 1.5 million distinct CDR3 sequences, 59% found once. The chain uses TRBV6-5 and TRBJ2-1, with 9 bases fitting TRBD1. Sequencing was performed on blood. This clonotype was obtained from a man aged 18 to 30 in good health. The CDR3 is CASSYWRQGEETQFF. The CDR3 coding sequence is TGTGCCAGCAGTTACTGGAGACAGGGGGAAGAGACCCAGTTCTTC.